Following are 26 T cell receptor beta chains from one sample sequenced in a study of human T cells and chemical hapten exposure. For the library, individual cDNA molecules each received unique molecular identifiers. TCRdb re-analysed the reads in MiXCR, keeping a single row per CDR3 protein. The sample consists of 700 or so distinct CDR3 sequences, approximately 61% of them appearing once. Documented treatment: therapeutic diphenylcyclopropenone sensitization with weekly scalp DPC. This material consisted of whole blood, taken before DPC sensitization or 2, 6, or about 24 weeks after (not recorded which). These receptors were obtained from an adult with alopecia areata. Some clones in this sample may be carry-over from other donors' samples. This table probably holds off-target reads from a library built for another chain.

This clonotype was seen a handful of times. This chain connects TRBV18 to TRBJ1-5, with TRBD1 matching over 7 bases. The trim removed 5 bases at V and 3 bases at J, leaving 4 bases unmatched. Germline CDR1 reads KGHSH; CDR2 reads LQKENI. The CDR3 totals 14 residues. The CDR3 coding sequence is TGTGCCAGCTCAAGGGGGCAGGCCAATCAGCCCCAGCATTTT. Translation gives CASSRGQANQPQHF. Supplemented by reference TRBV18 and TRBJ1-5, the full variable domain reads NAGVMQNPRHLVRRRGQEARLRCSPMKGHSHVYWYRQLPEEGLKFMVYLQKENIIDESGMPKERFSAEFPKEGPSILRIQQVVRGDSAAYFCASSRGQANQPQHFGDGTRLSIL.

This clonotype is categorized as hyperexpanded. This chain connects TRBV28 to TRBJ1-1, with no clear D. The CDR3 spans 13 residues. Trimming left V 3 bases short and J 3 bases short, with 8 bases between. Germline V gives CDR1 MDHEN, CDR2 SYDVKM. This chain's CDR3 is CASSLSSDTEAFF. The CDR3 coding sequence is TGTGCCAGCAGTTTGAGTTCGGACACTGAAGCTTTCTTT.

The CDR3, as DNA: TGTGCCAGCAGATCGTTACCGGGACAGGGGGGAAACGAGCAGTACTTC. Amino acids: CASRSLPGQGGNEQYF. This chain uses TRBV27 with TRBJ2-7; 11 bases fit TRBD1. Germline V CDR1 and CDR2: MNHEY, SMNVEV (reference sequence). Trimming removed 6 bases from V and 5 bases from J; junction bases left unmatched: 12. The CDR3 is 16 residues long.

A few counts support this clonotype. The V and J genes are TRBV12-3 or TRBV12-4 and TRBJ2-3; TRBD2 might be the D (6 bases). Trimming pared 5 bases from V and 5 bases from J, leaving 14 bases between. The CDR3 runs 14 residues. The CDR3 protein is CASSRTQAGDTQYF. The DNA for the CDR3 is TGTGCCAGCAGTAGGACACAAGCGGGAGATACGCAGTATTTT.

The V call is TRBV15, the J call TRBJ2-7; D gene ambiguous. The CDR3 totals 13 residues. Trimming shortened V by 3 bases and J by 4 bases, and 10 bases separated the two germline ends. The V gene's germline CDR1 is LNHNV and CDR2 YYDKDF (reference sequence). The CDR3 region is CATSRPPTYEQYF. The CDR3 DNA sequence: TGTGCCACCAGCAGGCCGCCTACATACGAGCAGTACTTC.

The rearrangement uses TRBV20-1 and TRBJ2-1; maybe TRBD2 (7 bases). From germline, CDR1 is DFQATT and CDR2 SNEGSKA (reference sequence). Between the trimmed V and J ends, which lost 3 bases and 9 bases, there was a span of 18 bases. The CDR3 spans 14 residues. Here the CDR3 reads CSASPPGGPGEQFF. CDR3 coding DNA: TGCAGTGCTAGTCCTCCGGGGGGCCCTGGTGAGCAGTTCTTC.

CDR3 in amino acids: CASSLGGKSSYEQYF. Here the CDR3 DNA reads TGTGCCAGCAGCTTAGGAGGAAAGAGCTCCTACGAGCAGTACTTC. V gene TRBV7-2 combines with J gene TRBJ2-7; D is ambiguous. The V end lost 1 base, the J end lost 0 bases, and 10 bases lay between the germline ends. Per germline, CDR1 SGHTA and CDR2 FQGNSA. The CDR3 totals 15 residues.

This sequence joins TRBV7-3 and TRBJ2-3; 7 bases are shared with TRBD2. Trimming cost V 5 bases and J 3 bases; bases outside gene matches: 8. The CDR3 consists of 15 residues. Germline assignment: CDR1 SGHTA and CDR2 FQGTGA. The CDR3 loop is CASSPKRGVTDTQYF. The CDR3 coding sequence is TGTGCCAGCAGCCCCAAGCGGGGAGTGACAGATACGCAGTATTTT.

This clonotype was seen a single time. The V call is TRBV12-3 or TRBV12-4, the J call TRBJ2-7; D is uncertain. V was clipped by 9 bases and J by 6 bases, with 15 bases between them. The CDR3 runs to 12 residues. The CDR3 sequence: CASNTAGREQYF. CDR3 coding DNA: TGTGCCAGTAATACGGCAGGTCGCGAGCAGTACTTC.

CDR3 coding DNA: TGTGCCAGCAGCCCTGCAACCAACTCTGGAAACACCATATATTTT. Translating it yields CASSPATNSGNTIYF. The rearrangement links TRBV12-3 or TRBV12-4 to TRBJ1-3; D is undetermined. The CDR3 is 15 amino acids. V was trimmed by 6 bases and J by 0 bases, leaving 12 bases between them.

This rearrangement joins TRBV7-2 to TRBJ2-7; D gene ambiguous. With 2 bases removed from V and 0 bases from J, the gap between germline ends came to 8 bases. This CDR3 has 14 residues. Germline CDR1 SGHTA, CDR2 FQGNSA. The CDR3 DNA reads as TGTGCCAGCAGCTTACAGAGAACCTCCTACGAGCAGTACTTC. Protein sequence: CASSLQRTSYEQYF. The full variable domain, rest sourced from reference TRBV7-2 and TRBJ2-7, is GAGVSQSPSNKVTEKGKDVELRCDPISGHTALYWYRQSLGQGLEFLIYFQGNSAPDKSGLPSDRFSAERTGGSVSTLTIQRTQQEDSAVYLCASSLQRTSYEQYFGPGTRLTVT.

The V call is TRBV20-1, the J call TRBJ2-2; TRBD2 matches at 12 bases. Germline values: CDR1 DFQATT, CDR2 SNEGSKA (reference sequence). With 1 base clipped from V and 7 bases from J, the junction kept 4 bases outside the gene matches. The CDR3 sequence is 15 residues long. The CDR3 DNA reads as TGCAGTGCTAGAGGACTAGCGGGAGCCGGCGGGGAGCTGTTTTTT. Translating it yields CSARGLAGAGGELFF.

This chain links TRBV20-1 with TRBJ2-7; unclear D gene. The V gene's germline CDR1 is DFQATT and CDR2 SNEGSKA (reference sequence). V was shortened by 2 bases and J by 1 base, with 18 bases between the two germline ends. The CDR3 runs to 16 residues. Here the CDR3 reads CSARRPGSYISYEQYF. Written as DNA, the CDR3 is TGCAGTGCTAGACGGCCAGGAAGTTATATATCCTACGAGCAGTACTTC.

The chain has TRBV7-9 and TRBJ1-3; D not resolved. V lost 3 bases to trimming and J lost 0 bases, with 9 bases between them. The CDR3 is 15 amino acids. Germline CDR1 is SEHNR and CDR2 is FQNEAQ (reference sequence). The CDR3 protein is CASSFGPISGNTIYF. The CDR3 coding sequence is TGTGCCAGCAGCTTCGGTCCTATCTCTGGAAACACCATATATTTT.

The chain links TRBV5-4 to TRBJ1-1; a possible D gene is TRBD1 (6 bases). The CDR3 has 15 amino acids. V was trimmed by 5 bases and J by 3 bases, leaving 17 bases between them. Looked up from germline, CDR1 is SGHNT and CDR2 is YYREEE (reference sequence). The CDR3 loop is CASSTFNRVDTEAFF. The CDR3 coding sequence is TGTGCCAGCAGTACATTTAACAGGGTTGACACTGAAGCTTTCTTT.

This clonotype was seen more than once but under ten times. The CDR3 spells CSAEGAGGELFF. CDR3 nucleotides: TGCAGTGCGGAGGGGGCAGGCGGGGAGCTGTTTTTT. The chain is built from TRBV20-1 and TRBJ2-2, with D tentatively TRBD1 (7 bases). CDR3 length: 12 residues. V was shortened by 6 bases and J by 7 bases, with 12 bases between the two germline ends. Germline loops: CDR1 DFQATT, CDR2 SNEGSKA (reference sequence).

This chain connects TRBV29-1 to TRBJ2-5; tentative D call: TRBD2 (5 bases). Germline lookup yields CDR1 SQVTM and CDR2 ANQGSEA. V was shortened by 4 bases and J by 0 bases, with 9 bases between the two germline ends. This CDR3 spans 13 amino acids. The DNA for the CDR3 is TGCAGCGTTGTAGCGACCTACCAAGAGACCCAGTACTTC. Translated: CSVVATYQETQYF.

The CDR3 spells CASSYLYEQYF. The DNA of the CDR3 is TGTGCCAGCAGTTACCTCTACGAGCAGTACTTC. The chain has TRBV6-2 or TRBV6-3 and TRBJ2-7; D gene unclear. V was trimmed by 2 bases and J by 3 bases, leaving 2 bases between them. The CDR3 has 11 amino acids. Germline CDR1 is MNHEY and CDR2 is SVGEGT.

This clonotype has only a few counts. This CDR3 reads CASSQRGAVSTDTQYF. CDR3 coding DNA: TGTGCCAGCAGCCAAAGAGGGGCGGTGAGCACAGATACGCAGTATTTT. This chain joins TRBV14 and TRBJ2-3; either TRBD1 or TRBD2 may fit D (5 bases each). CDR3 length: 16 residues. V shed 2 bases and J shed 0 bases, with 12 bases lying between them. CDR1 is SGHDN, CDR2 FVKESK, per germline.

The rearrangement uses TRBV27 and TRBJ2-7; D is unresolved. The length of the CDR3 is 12 residues. V dropped 2 bases and J dropped 5 bases, with 7 bases sitting between them. Germline values: CDR1 MNHEY, CDR2 SMNVEV (reference sequence). CDR3 region: CASSLPTDEQYF. CDR3 coding DNA: TGTGCCAGCAGTTTACCCACCGACGAGCAGTACTTC.

The rearrangement uses TRBV14 and TRBJ1-6, with D hard to call. Germline V gene lookup returns CDR1 SGHDN and CDR2 FVKESK. This CDR3 has 13 amino acids. Trimming removed 6 bases at V and 2 bases at J, with 5 bases between. The CDR3 loop is CASSGTYNSPLHF. In nucleotides, the CDR3 is TGTGCCAGCAGTGGCACCTATAATTCACCCCTCCACTTT.

This clonotype was counted between two and nine times. This chain uses TRBV2 with TRBJ2-7; D is perhaps TRBD1 or TRBD2 (5 bases each). The CDR3 has 12 residues. Germline V lookup: CDR1 SNHLY, CDR2 FYNNEI. Trimming stripped 9 bases from V and 1 base from J, with 10 bases between. The CDR3 nucleotides read TGTGCCAGTTGGGACGGTTCCTACGAGCAGTACTTC. Its translation is CASWDGSYEQYF.

A few counts support this clonotype. The V gene is TRBV7-2, the J gene TRBJ2-3, with D perhaps TRBD1 (5 bases). The germline V gene encodes CDR1 SGHTA and CDR2 FQGNSA. The CDR3 is made up of 14 amino acids. Deletions cut 7 bases from V and 2 bases from J, with 13 bases between. This CDR3 is CASTLGQSTDTQYF. For the CDR3, the DNA is TGTGCCAGCACTCTGGGGCAATCCACAGATACGCAGTATTTT.

The chain carries TRBV29-1 and TRBJ1-3; D is unresolved. The CDR3 contains 12 residues. Trimming took off 0 bases at V and 4 bases at J, with 4 bases between the two ends. Germline V gene data show CDR1 as SQVTM and CDR2 as ANQGSEA. In DNA, the CDR3 is TGCAGCGTTGAAGAACCAGGAAACACCATATATTTT. It encodes CSVEEPGNTIYF.

The genes are TRBV6-5 and TRBJ1-6; TRBD1 might be the D (6 bases). The V end was cut by 0 bases, the J end by 7 bases, with 19 bases between. CDR3 length: 18 amino acids. Germline V gene data show CDR1 as MNHEY and CDR2 as SVGAGI. DNA for the CDR3: TGTGCCAGCAGTTACTCGAACAGGGTCACTCCACGAAATTCACCCCTCCACTTT. Amino acids: CASSYSNRVTPRNSPLHF.

The rearrangement joins TRBV28 to TRBJ2-5; D ambiguous. Germline CDR1 MDHEN, CDR2 SYDVKM. CDR3 length equals 12 residues. V dropped 5 bases and J dropped 0 bases, with 4 bases sitting between them. As DNA, the CDR3 is TGTGCCAGCAGTCTGTACCAAGAGACCCAGTACTTC. Encoded protein: CASSLYQETQYF. The whole variable domain, filled in from reference TRBV28 and TRBJ2-5, reads DVKVTQSSRYLVKRTGEKVFLECVQDMDHENMFWYRQDPGLGLRLIYFSYDVKMKEKGDIPEGYSVSREKKERFSLILESASTNQTSMYLCASSLYQETQYFGPGTRLLVL.